Listed below are T cell receptor beta chains from one sample, sequenced in a study of T cell responses to AZD1222 COVID-19 vaccine. Sequenced by immunoSEQ multiplex PCR; TCRdb stores in-frame clones only, minus some. The table includes 150,000 to 200,000 clones, just under 95% detected once. Sequences were derived from peripheral blood, sampled on day 0 of AZD1222 vaccination. These receptors originate from an adult in good health. Both conserved end residues are part of each CDR3. Each record gives: CDR3 protein, CDR3 DNA, clone size, V gene, D gene, J gene. D genes are given only for firm matches. The size entry is marked missing in some rows and otherwise reads once, few, many or a size class.

CDR3aa: CASSLGASPSYNEQFF
CDR3nt: TGCGCCAGCAGCTTAGGAGCTAGTCCCTCCTACAATGAGCAGTTCTTC
abundance: .
v_gene: TRBV5-1
d_gene: .
j_gene: TRBJ2-1

CDR3aa: CASSFEGSSYNEQFF
CDR3nt: TGTGCCAGCAGTTTCGAGGGGAGCTCCTACAATGAGCAGTTCTTC
abundance: .
v_gene: TRBV28
d_gene: .
j_gene: TRBJ2-1

CDR3aa: CASSLSLRGTQYF
CDR3nt: TGTGCCAGCAGCTTGAGTCTCCGGGGGACCCAGTACTTC
abundance: .
v_gene: TRBV5-4
d_gene: .
j_gene: TRBJ2-5

CDR3aa: CASSGRGRTEAFF
CDR3nt: TGTGCCAGTAGTGGGAGGGGGCGGACTGAAGCTTTCTTT
abundance: once
v_gene: TRBV19
d_gene: TRBD1
j_gene: TRBJ1-1

CDR3aa: CASSPQGAGPQETQYF
CDR3nt: TGTGCCAGCTCACCACAGGGAGCGGGGCCCCAAGAGACCCAGTACTTC
abundance: .
v_gene: TRBV18
d_gene: TRBD2
j_gene: TRBJ2-5

CDR3aa: CASSLESSQPQHF
CDR3nt: TGTGCCAGCAGCTTAGAGTCGTCACAGCCCCAGCATTTT
abundance: .
v_gene: TRBV7-9
d_gene: .
j_gene: TRBJ1-5

CDR3aa: CAWSVRWSGVGELFF
CDR3nt: TGTGCCTGGAGTGTACGGTGGTCGGGCGTCGGGGAGCTGTTTTTT
abundance: few
v_gene: TRBV30
d_gene: .
j_gene: TRBJ2-2

CDR3aa: CAWSAGGDTEAFF
CDR3nt: TGTGCCTGGAGTGCAGGTGGCGATACTGAAGCTTTCTTT
abundance: .
v_gene: TRBV30
d_gene: .
j_gene: TRBJ1-1

CDR3aa: CAGGQGPNEKLFF
CDR3nt: TGTGCCGGGGGACAGGGACCTAATGAAAAACTGTTTTTT
abundance: .
v_gene: TRBV5-5
d_gene: TRBD1
j_gene: TRBJ1-4

CDR3aa: CASSRTGVGYTF
CDR3nt: TGTGCCAGCAGTCGGACAGGGGTTGGCTACACCTTC
abundance: .
v_gene: TRBV28
d_gene: TRBD1
j_gene: TRBJ1-2

CDR3aa: CASSPRQGLNYGYTF
CDR3nt: TGTGCCAGCAGCCCGAGACAGGGTCTCAACTATGGCTACACCTTC
abundance: .
v_gene: TRBV7-9
d_gene: TRBD1
j_gene: TRBJ1-2

CDR3aa: CASSLSGGPSYEQYF
CDR3nt: TGTGCCAGCAGCCTGTCCGGGGGTCCCTCCTACGAGCAGTACTTC
abundance: once
v_gene: TRBV3-1/TRBV3-2
d_gene: .
j_gene: TRBJ2-7

CDR3aa: CASSMGAWYTEAFF
CDR3nt: TGTGCCAGTAGTATGGGGGCGTGGTACACTGAAGCTTTCTTT
abundance: .
v_gene: TRBV19
d_gene: .
j_gene: TRBJ1-1

CDR3aa: CASSRSGAPLVAQYF
CDR3nt: TGTGCCAGCAGCCGTTCGGGGGCCCCGCTGGTGGCCCAGTACTTC
abundance: .
v_gene: TRBV3-1/TRBV3-2
d_gene: .
j_gene: TRBJ2-5

CDR3aa: CASSLSGDGYTF
CDR3nt: TGTGCCAGCAGTTTATCGGGCGATGGCTACACCTTC
abundance: .
v_gene: TRBV27
d_gene: .
j_gene: TRBJ1-2

CDR3aa: CAISLLGTGVTEAFF
CDR3nt: TGTGCCATATCTCTCTTGGGGACAGGGGTCACTGAAGCTTTCTTT
abundance: .
v_gene: TRBV10-3
d_gene: TRBD1
j_gene: TRBJ1-1

CDR3aa: CASGPSGQANTF
CDR3nt: TGTGCTAGTGGTCCCTCGGGACAGGCTAACACCTTC
abundance: .
v_gene: TRBV12-5
d_gene: TRBD1
j_gene: TRBJ1-2

CDR3aa: CAREDGGPTDTQYF
CDR3nt: TGTGCCAGGGAGGACGGGGGGCCTACAGATACGCAGTATTTT
abundance: once
v_gene: TRBV7-2
d_gene: .
j_gene: TRBJ2-3

CDR3aa: CASSLAVDRVYGYTF
CDR3nt: TGTGCCAGTAGTCTCGCGGTGGACAGGGTATATGGCTACACCTTC
abundance: .
v_gene: TRBV19
d_gene: TRBD1
j_gene: TRBJ1-2